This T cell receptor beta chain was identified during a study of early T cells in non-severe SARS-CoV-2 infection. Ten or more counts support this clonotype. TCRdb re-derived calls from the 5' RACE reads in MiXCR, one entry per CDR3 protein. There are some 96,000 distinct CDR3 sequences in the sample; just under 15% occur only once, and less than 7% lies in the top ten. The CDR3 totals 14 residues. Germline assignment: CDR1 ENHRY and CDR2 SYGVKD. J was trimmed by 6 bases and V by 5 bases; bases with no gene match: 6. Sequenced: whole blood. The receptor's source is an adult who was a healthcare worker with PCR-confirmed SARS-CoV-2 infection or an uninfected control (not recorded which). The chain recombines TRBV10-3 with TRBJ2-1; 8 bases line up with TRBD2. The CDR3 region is CAISRSGTSNEQFF. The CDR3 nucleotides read TGTGCCATCAGTCGCTCCGGGACTAGCAATGAGCAGTTCTTC.